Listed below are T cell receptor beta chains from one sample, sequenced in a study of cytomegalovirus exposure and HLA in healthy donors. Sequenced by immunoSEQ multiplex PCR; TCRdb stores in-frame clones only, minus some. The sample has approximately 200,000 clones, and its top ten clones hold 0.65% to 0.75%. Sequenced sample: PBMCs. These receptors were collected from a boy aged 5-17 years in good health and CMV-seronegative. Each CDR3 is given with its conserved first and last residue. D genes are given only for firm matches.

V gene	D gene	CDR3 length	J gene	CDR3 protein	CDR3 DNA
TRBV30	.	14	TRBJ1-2	CAWSDPVRGYGYTF	TGTGCCTGGAGTGATCCGGTGCGGGGCTATGGCTACACCTTC
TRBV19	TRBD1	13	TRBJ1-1	CASSTHDRGEAFF	TGTGCCAGTAGTACCCACGACAGGGGTGAAGCTTTCTTT
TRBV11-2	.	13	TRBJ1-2	CASSVGGIYGYTF	TGTGCCAGCAGCGTGGGGGGGATCTATGGCTACACCTTC
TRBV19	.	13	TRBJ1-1	CASSILRQARAFF	TGTGCCAGTAGTATCCTCCGACAGGCGAGAGCTTTCTTT
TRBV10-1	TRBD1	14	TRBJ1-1	CASSTTGSPTEAFF	TGCGCCAGCAGCACGACAGGGAGCCCGACTGAAGCTTTCTTT
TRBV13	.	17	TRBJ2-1	CASSLFGGGAAYNEQFF	TGTGCCAGCAGTCTCTTTGGAGGGGGGGCTGCCTACAATGAGCAGTTCTTC
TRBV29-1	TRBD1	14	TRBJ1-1	CSVSGTAMNTEAFF	TGCAGCGTTTCCGGGACAGCCATGAACACTGAAGCTTTCTTT
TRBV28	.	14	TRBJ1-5	CASSPSRQNQPQHF	TGTGCCAGCAGCCCTTCCCGACAGAATCAGCCCCAGCATTTT
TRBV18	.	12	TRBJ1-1	CATQKSYTEAFF	TGTGCCACCCAGAAGTCCTACACTGAAGCTTTCTTT
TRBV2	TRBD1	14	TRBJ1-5	CASRGTGAMQPQHF	TGTGCCAGCAGGGGGACAGGGGCGATGCAGCCCCAGCATTTT
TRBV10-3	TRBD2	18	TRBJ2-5	CAISDPGTSGGNQETQYF	TGTGCCATCAGTGATCCCGGGACTAGCGGGGGAAACCAAGAGACCCAGTACTTC
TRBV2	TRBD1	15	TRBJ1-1	CASKVDQGAVTEAFF	TGTGCCAGCAAGGTGGATCAGGGGGCGGTCACTGAAGCTTTCTTT
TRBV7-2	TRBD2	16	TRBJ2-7	CASSYRVGGGFYEQYF	TGTGCCAGCAGCTACCGAGTTGGCGGGGGGTTCTACGAGCAGTACTTC
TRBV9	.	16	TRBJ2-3	CASSPRPGLNTDTQYF	TGTGCCAGCAGCCCCCGACCGGGACTCAACACAGATACGCAGTATTTT
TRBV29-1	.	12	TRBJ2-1	CSVLTGGGEQFF	TGCAGCGTTCTTACAGGGGGGGGTGAGCAGTTCTTC
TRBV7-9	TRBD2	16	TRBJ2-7	CASSLAYERGEFEQYF	TGTGCCAGCAGCTTAGCTTACGAGCGGGGGGAATTCGAGCAGTACTTC
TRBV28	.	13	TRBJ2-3	CASTGLRTDTQYF	TGTGCCAGCACGGGGTTACGCACAGATACGCAGTATTTT
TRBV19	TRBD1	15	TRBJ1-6	CASSTDPTGDSPLHF	TGTGCCAGTAGTACCGATCCGACAGGGGATTCACCCCTCCACTTT
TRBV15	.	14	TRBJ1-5	CATSGVDRDQPQHF	TGTGCCACCAGCGGTGTGGACAGAGATCAGCCCCAGCATTTT
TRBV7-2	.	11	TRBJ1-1	CASGLGGKAFF	TGTGCCAGCGGGCTTGGGGGGAAGGCTTTCTTT
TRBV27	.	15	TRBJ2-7	CASSLSIGGEYEQYF	TGTGCCAGCAGTTTATCGATCGGGGGAGAATACGAGCAGTACTTC
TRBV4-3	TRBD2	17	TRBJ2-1	CASSRIHGGSSYNEQFF	TGCGCCAGCAGCCGCATTCACGGGGGGTCGTCCTACAATGAGCAGTTCTTC
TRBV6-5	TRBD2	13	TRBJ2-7	CASTREGTNEQYF	TGTGCCAGCACAAGGGAGGGGACTAACGAGCAGTACTTC
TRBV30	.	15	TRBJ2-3	CAWSVLGGPADTQYF	TGTGCCTGGAGTGTGCTGGGGGGGCCGGCAGATACGCAGTATTTT
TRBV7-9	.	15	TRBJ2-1	CASSLRPVSYNEQFF	TGTGCCAGCAGCTTACGTCCAGTCTCCTACAATGAGCAGTTCTTC
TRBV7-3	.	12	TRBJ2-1	CASSVGSNEQFF	TGTGCCAGCAGCGTGGGCAGCAATGAGCAGTTCTTC
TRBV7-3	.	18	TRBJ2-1	CASSLTRERQAIYNEQFF	TGTGCCAGCAGCTTAACGAGGGAGAGGCAGGCCATCTACAATGAGCAGTTCTTC
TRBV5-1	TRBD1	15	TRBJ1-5	CASSPTRQGEQPQHF	TGCGCCAGCAGCCCGACCCGACAGGGTGAGCAGCCCCAGCATTTT
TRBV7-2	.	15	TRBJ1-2	CATRPGDLLGYGYTF	TGTGCCACCAGACCGGGGGACCTCCTGGGCTATGGCTACACCTTC
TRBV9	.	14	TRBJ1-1	CASTAVVGGAEAFF	TGTGCCAGCACGGCAGTGGTGGGAGGCGCTGAAGCTTTCTTT
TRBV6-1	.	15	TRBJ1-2	CASTTPRGGGYGYTF	TGTGCCAGCACGACCCCAAGGGGTGGTGGCTATGGCTACACCTTC
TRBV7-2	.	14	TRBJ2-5	CASSTRSASETQYF	TGTGCCAGCAGCACTAGGTCGGCATCGGAGACCCAGTACTTC
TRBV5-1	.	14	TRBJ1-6	CASSTFVGNSPLHF	TGCGCCAGCAGCACGTTTGTCGGGAATTCACCCCTCCACTTT
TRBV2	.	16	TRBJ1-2	CASSDGPQGMNYGYTF	TGTGCCAGCAGTGATGGCCCCCAGGGGATGAACTATGGCTACACCTTC
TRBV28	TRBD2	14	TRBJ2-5	CASRAGGFKETQYF	TGTGCCAGCAGGGCGGGGGGGTTCAAAGAGACCCAGTACTTC
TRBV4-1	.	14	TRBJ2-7	CASSQPNGNYEQYF	TGCGCCAGCAGCCAACCCAATGGAAACTACGAGCAGTACTTC
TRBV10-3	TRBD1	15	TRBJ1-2	CAISDPGQSNYGYTF	TGTGCCATCAGTGATCCGGGACAGTCGAACTATGGCTACACCTTC
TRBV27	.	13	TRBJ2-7	CASSFAGSYEQYF	TGTGCCAGCAGTTTCGCGGGCTCCTACGAGCAGTACTTC
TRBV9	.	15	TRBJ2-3	CASSAQISSTDTQYF	TGTGCCAGCAGCGCCCAGATAAGTTCCACAGATACGCAGTATTTT
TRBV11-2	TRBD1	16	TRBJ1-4	CASSPPNRGRNEKLFF	TGTGCCAGCAGCCCCCCCAACAGGGGGAGAAATGAAAAACTGTTTTTT
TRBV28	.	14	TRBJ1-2	CASSWRAGNYGYTF	TGTGCCAGCAGCTGGAGGGCTGGTAACTATGGCTACACCTTC
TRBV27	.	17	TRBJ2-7	CASSTTPSTGDTYEQYF	TGTGCCAGCAGTACCACACCATCGACAGGAGATACCTACGAGCAGTACTTC
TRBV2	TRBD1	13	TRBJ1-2	CASRQGADGGYTF	TGTGCCAGCAGGCAGGGGGCCGATGGTGGCTACACCTTC
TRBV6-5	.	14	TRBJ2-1	CASRRTEPYNEQFF	TGTGCCAGCAGACGAACAGAACCCTACAATGAGCAGTTCTTC
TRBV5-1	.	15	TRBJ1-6	CASSLYFGGDSPLHF	TGCGCCAGCAGCTTGTATTTCGGGGGGGATTCACCCCTCCACTTT
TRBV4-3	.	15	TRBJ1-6	CASSQGTLGNSPLHF	TGCGCCAGCAGCCAAGGGACATTGGGGAATTCACCCCTCCACTTT
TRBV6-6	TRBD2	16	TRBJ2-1	CASRSLSGGPMDEQFF	TGTGCCAGCCGATCCTTGAGCGGGGGGCCGATGGATGAGCAGTTCTTC
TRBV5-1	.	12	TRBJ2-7	CASSRDSYEQYF	TGCGCCAGCAGCCGGGACTCCTACGAGCAGTACTTC
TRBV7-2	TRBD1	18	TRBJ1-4	CASSLPGQGSPTNEKLFF	TGTGCCAGCAGCTTACCGGGACAGGGGTCCCCAACTAATGAAAAACTGTTTTTT